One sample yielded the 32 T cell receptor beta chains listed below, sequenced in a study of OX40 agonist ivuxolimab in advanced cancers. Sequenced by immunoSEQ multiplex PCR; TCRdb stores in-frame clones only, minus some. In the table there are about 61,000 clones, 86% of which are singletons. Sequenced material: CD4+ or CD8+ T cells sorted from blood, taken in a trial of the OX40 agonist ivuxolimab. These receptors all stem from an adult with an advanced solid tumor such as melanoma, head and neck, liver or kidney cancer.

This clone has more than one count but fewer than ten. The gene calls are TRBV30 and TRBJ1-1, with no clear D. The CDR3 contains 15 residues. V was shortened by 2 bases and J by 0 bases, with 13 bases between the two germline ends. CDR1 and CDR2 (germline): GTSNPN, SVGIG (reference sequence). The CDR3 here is CAWSPTPGVNTEAFF. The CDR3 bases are TGTGCCTGGAGTCCAACCCCCGGAGTGAACACTGAAGCTTTCTTT.

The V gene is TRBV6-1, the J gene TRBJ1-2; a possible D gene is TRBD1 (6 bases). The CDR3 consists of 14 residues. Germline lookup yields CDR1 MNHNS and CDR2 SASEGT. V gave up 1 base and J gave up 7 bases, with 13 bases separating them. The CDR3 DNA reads TGTGCCAGCAGTGAAGGGGGACCAGGGGTTGGCTACACCTTC. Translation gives CASSEGGPGVGYTF.

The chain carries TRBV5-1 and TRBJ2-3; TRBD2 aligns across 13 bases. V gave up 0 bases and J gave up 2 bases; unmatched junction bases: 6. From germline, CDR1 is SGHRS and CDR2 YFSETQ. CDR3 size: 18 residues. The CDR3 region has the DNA TGCGCCAGCAGCTTGGGGACTAGCGGGGGCATATTCACAGATACGCAGTATTTT. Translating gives CASSLGTSGGIFTDTQYF.

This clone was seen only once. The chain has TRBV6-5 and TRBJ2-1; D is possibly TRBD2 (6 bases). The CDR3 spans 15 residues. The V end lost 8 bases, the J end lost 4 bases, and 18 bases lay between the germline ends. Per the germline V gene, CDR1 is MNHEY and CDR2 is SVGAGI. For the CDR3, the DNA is TGTGCCAGCCGGAGGGCTCTTCCATCTTACAATGAGCAGTTCTTC. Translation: CASRRALPSYNEQFF.

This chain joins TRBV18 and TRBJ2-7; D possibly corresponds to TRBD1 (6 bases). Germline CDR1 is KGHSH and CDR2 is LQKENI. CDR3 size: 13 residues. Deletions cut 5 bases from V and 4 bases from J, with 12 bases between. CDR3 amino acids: CASSVDRRYEQYF. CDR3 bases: TGTGCCAGCTCAGTGGACAGACGTTACGAGCAGTACTTC.

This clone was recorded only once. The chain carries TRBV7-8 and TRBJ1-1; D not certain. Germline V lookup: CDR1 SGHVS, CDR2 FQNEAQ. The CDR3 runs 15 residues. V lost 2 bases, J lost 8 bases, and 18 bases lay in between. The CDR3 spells CASSLWPEASTEAFF. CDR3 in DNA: TGTGCCAGCAGCTTATGGCCAGAGGCTAGTACCGAAGCTTTCTTT.

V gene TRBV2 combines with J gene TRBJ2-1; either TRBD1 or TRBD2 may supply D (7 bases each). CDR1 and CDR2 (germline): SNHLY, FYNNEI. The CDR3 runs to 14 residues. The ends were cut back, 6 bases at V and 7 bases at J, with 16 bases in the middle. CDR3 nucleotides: TGTGCCAGCAGACGAAAGCAGGGGGGGAATGAGCAGTTCTTC. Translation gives CASRRKQGGNEQFF.

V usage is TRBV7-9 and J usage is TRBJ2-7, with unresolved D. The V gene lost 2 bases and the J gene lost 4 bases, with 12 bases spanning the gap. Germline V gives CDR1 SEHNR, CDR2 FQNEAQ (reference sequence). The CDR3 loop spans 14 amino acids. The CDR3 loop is CASSLPGLRYEQYF. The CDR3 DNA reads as TGTGCCAGCAGCTTACCGGGCCTTCGGTACGAGCAGTACTTC.

CDR3 DNA: TGTGCCAGTAGTTCGGGACTAGCGGGGGGGTCAGATACGCAGTATTTT. Its protein is CASSSGLAGGSDTQYF. The chain employs TRBV19 and TRBJ2-3; 16 bases fit TRBD2. The length of the CDR3 is 16 residues. CDR1 and CDR2 from the germline V gene are LNHDA and SQIVND (reference sequence). V shed 5 bases, J shed 4 bases, and the junction held 3 bases outside the gene matches. Based on the CDR3 plus reference TRBV19 and TRBJ2-3, the full variable domain is DGGITQSPKYLFRKEGQNVTLSCEQNLNHDAMYWYRQDPGQGLRLIYYSQIVNDFQKGDIAEGYSVSREKKESFPLTVTSAQKNPTAFYLCASSSGLAGGSDTQYFGPGTRLTVL.

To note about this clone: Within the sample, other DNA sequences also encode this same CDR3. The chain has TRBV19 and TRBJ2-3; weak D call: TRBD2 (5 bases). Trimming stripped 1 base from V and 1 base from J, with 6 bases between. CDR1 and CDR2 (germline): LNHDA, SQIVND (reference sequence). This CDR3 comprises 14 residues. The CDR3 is CASSIARGTDTQYF. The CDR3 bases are TGTGCCAGTAGTATAGCGCGGGGCACAGATACGCAGTATTTT.

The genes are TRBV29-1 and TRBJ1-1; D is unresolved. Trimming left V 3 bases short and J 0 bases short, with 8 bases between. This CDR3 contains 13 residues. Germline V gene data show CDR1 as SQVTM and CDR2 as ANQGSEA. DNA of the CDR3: TGCAGCGTTGAGGCCTCATTGAACACTGAAGCTTTCTTT. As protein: CSVEASLNTEAFF.

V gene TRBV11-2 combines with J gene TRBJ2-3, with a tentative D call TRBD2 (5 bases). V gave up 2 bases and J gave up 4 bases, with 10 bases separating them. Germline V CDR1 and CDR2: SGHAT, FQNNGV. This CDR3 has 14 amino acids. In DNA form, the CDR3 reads TGTGCCAGCAGCTTATCCATAGCGTCAGATACGCAGTATTTT. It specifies CASSLSIASDTQYF. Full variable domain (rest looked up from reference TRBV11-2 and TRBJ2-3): EAGVAQSPRYKIIEKRQSVAFWCNPISGHATLYWYQQILGQGPKLLIQFQNNGVVDDSQLPKDRFSAERLKGVDSTLKIQPAKLEDSAVYLCASSLSIASDTQYFGPGTRLTVL.

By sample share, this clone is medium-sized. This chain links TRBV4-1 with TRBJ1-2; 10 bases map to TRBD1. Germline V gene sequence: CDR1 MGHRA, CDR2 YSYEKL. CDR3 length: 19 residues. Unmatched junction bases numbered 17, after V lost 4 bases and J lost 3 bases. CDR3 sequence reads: CASSLTPARDRGEDYGYTF. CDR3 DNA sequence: TGCGCCAGCAGCCTCACCCCCGCCCGGGACAGGGGCGAGGACTATGGCTACACCTTC.

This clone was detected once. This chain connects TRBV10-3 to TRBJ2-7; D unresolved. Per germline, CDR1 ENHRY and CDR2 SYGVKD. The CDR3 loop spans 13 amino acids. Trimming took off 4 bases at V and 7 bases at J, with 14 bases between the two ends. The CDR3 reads CAISGTFSGEQYF. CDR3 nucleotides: TGTGCCATCAGTGGGACCTTTTCGGGTGAGCAGTACTTC.

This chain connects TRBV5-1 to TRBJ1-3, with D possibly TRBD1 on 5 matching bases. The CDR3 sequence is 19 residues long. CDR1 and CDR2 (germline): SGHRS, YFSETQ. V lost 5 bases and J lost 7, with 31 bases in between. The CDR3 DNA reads TGCGCCAGCAGGTCCGGATTAACTTCCGGGACTTTAGTTGGCAACACCATATATTTT. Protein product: CASRSGLTSGTLVGNTIYF.

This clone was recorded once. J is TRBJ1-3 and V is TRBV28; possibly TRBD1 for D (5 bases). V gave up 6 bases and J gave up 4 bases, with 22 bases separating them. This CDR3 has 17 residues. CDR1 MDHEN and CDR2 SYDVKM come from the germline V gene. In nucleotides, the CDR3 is TGTGCCAGCAGAGACCCGGGACCCGGGCCCTCCGGAAACACCATATATTTT. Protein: CASRDPGPGPSGNTIYF.

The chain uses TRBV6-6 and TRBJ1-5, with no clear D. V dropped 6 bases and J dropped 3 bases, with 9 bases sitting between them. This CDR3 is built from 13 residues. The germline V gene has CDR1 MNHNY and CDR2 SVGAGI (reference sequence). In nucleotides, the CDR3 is TGTGCCAGCAGCCCCAGACACAATCAGCCCCAGCATTTT. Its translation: CASSPRHNQPQHF.

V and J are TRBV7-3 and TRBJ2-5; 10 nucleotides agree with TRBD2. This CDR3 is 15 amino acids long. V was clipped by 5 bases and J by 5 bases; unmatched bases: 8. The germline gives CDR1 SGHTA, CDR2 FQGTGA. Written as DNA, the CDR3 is TGTGCCAGCAGCCGCTCCGGGACTAGCGCGGAGACCCAGTACTTC. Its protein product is CASSRSGTSAETQYF.

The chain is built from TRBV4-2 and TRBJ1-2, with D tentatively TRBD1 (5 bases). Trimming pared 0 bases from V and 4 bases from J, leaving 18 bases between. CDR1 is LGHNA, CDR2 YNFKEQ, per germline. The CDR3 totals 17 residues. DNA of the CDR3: TGTGCCAGCAGCCAAGAGATGGGTGGCACGGGGGGCTATGGCTACACCTTC. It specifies CASSQEMGGTGGYGYTF.

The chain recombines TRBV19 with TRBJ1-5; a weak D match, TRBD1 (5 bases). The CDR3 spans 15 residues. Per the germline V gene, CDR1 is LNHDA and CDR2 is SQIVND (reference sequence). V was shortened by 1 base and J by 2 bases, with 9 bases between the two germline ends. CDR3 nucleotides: TGTGCCAGTAGTATAGGGGGCAGGGGCAATCAGCCCCAGCATTTT. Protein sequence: CASSIGGRGNQPQHF.

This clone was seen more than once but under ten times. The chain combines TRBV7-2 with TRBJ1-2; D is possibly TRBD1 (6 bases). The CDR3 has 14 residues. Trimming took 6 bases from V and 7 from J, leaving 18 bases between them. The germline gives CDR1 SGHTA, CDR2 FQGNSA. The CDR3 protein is CASRRGQTRGGYTF. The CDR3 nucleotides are TGTGCCAGCAGACGAGGACAGACCCGCGGTGGCTACACCTTC. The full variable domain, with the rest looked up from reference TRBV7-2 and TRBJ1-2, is GAGVSQSPSNKVTEKGKDVELRCDPISGHTALYWYRQSLGQGLEFLIYFQGNSAPDKSGLPSDRFSAERTGGSVSTLTIQRTQQEDSAVYLCASRRGQTRGGYTFGSGTRLTVV.

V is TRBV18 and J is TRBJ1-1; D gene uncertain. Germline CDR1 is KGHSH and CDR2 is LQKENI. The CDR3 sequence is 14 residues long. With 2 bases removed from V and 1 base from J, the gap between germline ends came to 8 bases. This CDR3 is CASSPIGKNTEAFF. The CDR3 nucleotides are TGTGCCAGCTCACCAATCGGGAAGAACACTGAAGCTTTCTTT.

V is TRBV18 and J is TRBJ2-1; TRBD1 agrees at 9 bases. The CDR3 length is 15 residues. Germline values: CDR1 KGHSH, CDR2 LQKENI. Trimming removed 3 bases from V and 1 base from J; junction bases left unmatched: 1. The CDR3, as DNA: TGTGCCAGCTCACCTGGGACAGGGTCCTACAATGAGCAGTTCTTC. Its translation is CASSPGTGSYNEQFF.

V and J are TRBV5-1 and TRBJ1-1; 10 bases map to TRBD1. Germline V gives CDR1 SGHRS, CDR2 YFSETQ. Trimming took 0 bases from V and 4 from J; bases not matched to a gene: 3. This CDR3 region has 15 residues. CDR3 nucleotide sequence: TGCGCCAGCAGCTTGGGACAGGGGGCGAGCACTGAAGCTTTCTTT. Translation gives CASSLGQGASTEAFF.

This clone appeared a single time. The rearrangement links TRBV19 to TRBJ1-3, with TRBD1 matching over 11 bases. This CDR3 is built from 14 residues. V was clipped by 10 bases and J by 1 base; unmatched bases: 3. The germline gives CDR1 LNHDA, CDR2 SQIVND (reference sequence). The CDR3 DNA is TGTGCCACCGGACAGGGGGCTTCTGGAAACACCATATATTTT. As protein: CATGQGASGNTIYF.

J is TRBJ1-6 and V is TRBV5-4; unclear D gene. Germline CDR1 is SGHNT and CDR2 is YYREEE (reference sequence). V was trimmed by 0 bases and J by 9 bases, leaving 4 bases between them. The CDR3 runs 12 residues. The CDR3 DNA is TGTGCCAGCAGCTTGGCGACTTCACCCCTCCACTTT. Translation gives CASSLATSPLHF.

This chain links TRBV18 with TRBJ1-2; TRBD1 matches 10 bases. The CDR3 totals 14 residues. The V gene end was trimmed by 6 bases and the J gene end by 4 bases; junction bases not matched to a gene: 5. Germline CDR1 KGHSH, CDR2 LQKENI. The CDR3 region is CASSGTGAIYGYTF. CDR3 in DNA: TGTGCCAGCTCGGGGACAGGGGCGATCTATGGCTACACCTTC.

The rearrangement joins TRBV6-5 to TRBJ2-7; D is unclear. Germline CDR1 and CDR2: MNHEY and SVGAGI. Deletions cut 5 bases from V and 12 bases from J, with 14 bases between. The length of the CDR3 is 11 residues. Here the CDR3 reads CASSNRPDPYF. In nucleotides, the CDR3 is TGTGCCAGCAGTAACCGTCCGGACCCGTACTTC.

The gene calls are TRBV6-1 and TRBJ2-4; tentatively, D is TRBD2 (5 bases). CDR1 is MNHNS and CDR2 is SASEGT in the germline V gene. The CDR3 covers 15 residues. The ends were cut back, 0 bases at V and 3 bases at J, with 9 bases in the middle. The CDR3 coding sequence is TGTGCCAGCAGTGAAGCGCTTGCGGGCAAAAACATTCAGTACTTC. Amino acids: CASSEALAGKNIQYF.

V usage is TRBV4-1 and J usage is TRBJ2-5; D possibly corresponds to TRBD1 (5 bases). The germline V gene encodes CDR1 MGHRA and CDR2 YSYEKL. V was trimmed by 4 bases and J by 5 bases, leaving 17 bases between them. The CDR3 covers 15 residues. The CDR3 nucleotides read TGCGCCAGCAGCCGGTCTAAGGTGGGGCAGGAGACCCAGTACTTC. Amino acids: CASSRSKVGQETQYF.

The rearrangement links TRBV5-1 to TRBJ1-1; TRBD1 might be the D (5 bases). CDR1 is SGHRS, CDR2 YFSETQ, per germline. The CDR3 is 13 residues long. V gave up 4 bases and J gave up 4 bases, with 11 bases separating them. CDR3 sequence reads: CASSPGTGTEAFF. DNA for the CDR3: TGCGCCAGCAGCCCAGGGACGGGCACTGAAGCTTTCTTT.

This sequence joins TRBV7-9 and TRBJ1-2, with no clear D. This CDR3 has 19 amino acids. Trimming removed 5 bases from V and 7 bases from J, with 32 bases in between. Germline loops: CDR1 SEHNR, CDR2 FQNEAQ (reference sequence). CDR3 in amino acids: CASSEPRRAGPGSVFGYTF. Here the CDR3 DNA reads TGTGCCAGCAGCGAACCCCGGAGGGCAGGCCCTGGTTCGGTGTTTGGCTACACCTTC.